Listed below are T cell receptor beta chains from one sample, sequenced in a study of response to subunit inactivated influenza vaccine. A single record per CDR3 protein comes from TCRdb applying MiXCR to the RT-PCR reads. The data show about 570,000 distinct CDR3 sequences, 11% seen once. The same sample was also used in a study of T cells expressing NK-cell markers.

The source material was PBMCs from blood, sampled on the day of vaccination. Receptor source: a man over 45 who received an inactivated influenza vaccine. Each CDR3 is given with its conserved first and last residue. A D gene is named only where the DNA matches it firmly. Clone size is stated in some rows and not others, as once, few, many or a class when expanded.

D: -
size: -
J: TRBJ2-7
V: TRBV28
DNA: TGTGCCAGCAGTTCCACCTTCCGGGGCCACCCCTACGAGCAGTACTTC
CDR3: CASSSTFRGHPYEQYF

D: TRBD1
size: -
J: TRBJ1-2
V: TRBV11-2
DNA: TGTGCCAGCAGCTTAGCCCCCCCAGGGGGTGGCTACACCTTC
CDR3: CASSLAPPGGGYTF

D: TRBD2
size: few
J: TRBJ2-1
V: TRBV7-2
DNA: TGTGCCAGCAGCCTTACCGGGACTAGCGGGAGATGGAACAATGAGCAGTTCTTC
CDR3: CASSLTGTSGRWNNEQFF

D: TRBD2
size: many
J: TRBJ2-3
V: TRBV7-2
DNA: TGTGCCAGCAGACTAGCGGGAGGCCGCACAGATACGCAGTATTTT
CDR3: CASRLAGGRTDTQYF

D: TRBD1
size: -
J: TRBJ2-2
V: TRBV20-1
DNA: TGCAGTGCGACAACCGGGACAGGGGGTTTGTTGGGGGAGCTGTTTTTT
CDR3: CSATTGTGGLLGELFF

D: -
size: -
J: TRBJ1-1
V: TRBV30
DNA: TGTGCCTGGAGTGCAACGGCGAACACTGAAGCTTTCTTT
CDR3: CAWSATANTEAFF

D: TRBD1
size: -
J: TRBJ2-7
V: TRBV5-1
DNA: TGCGCCAGCAGCGAAAAGACAGGGGCCTCCTACGAGCAGTACTTC
CDR3: CASSEKTGASYEQYF

D: TRBD1
size: -
J: TRBJ2-7
V: TRBV5-1
DNA: TGCGCCAGTGCTCCGGGACAGGGGTTCCACGAGCAGTACTTC
CDR3: CASAPGQGFHEQYF

D: -
size: -
J: TRBJ2-7
V: TRBV4-3
DNA: TGCGCCAGCAGCCACACGAACGCCTACGAGCAGTACTTC
CDR3: CASSHTNAYEQYF

D: -
size: few
J: TRBJ2-1
V: TRBV24-1
DNA: TGTGCCACCAGTGAAGGTCAATGGCAGGCGAAGAGCAATGAGCAGTTCTTC
CDR3: CATSEGQWQAKSNEQFF

D: -
size: few
J: TRBJ2-1
V: TRBV30
DNA: TGTGCCTGGAGTCTATACAGGCCCTCCTACAATGAGCAGTTCTTC
CDR3: CAWSLYRPSYNEQFF

D: -
size: many
J: TRBJ2-5
V: TRBV19
DNA: TGTGCCAGTAGCCTTTACGTCGTGCCCAGGGAGACCCAGTACTTC
CDR3: CASSLYVVPRETQYF

D: TRBD2
size: many
J: TRBJ2-1
V: TRBV12-3/TRBV12-4
DNA: TGTGCCAGCAGTTTAGATGGGACGGGGGGCTCCTACAATGAGCAGTTCTTC
CDR3: CASSLDGTGGSYNEQFF

D: -
size: once
J: TRBJ2-2
V: TRBV7-2
DNA: TGTGCCAGCACCCCGGGGAGTCCCGGGGAGCTGTTTTTT
CDR3: CASTPGSPGELFF

D: TRBD1
size: few
J: TRBJ2-1
V: TRBV28
DNA: TGTGCCAGCAGTTACTTCCTCCGAGGACAGGGAATCATGGGTGAGCAGTTCTTC
CDR3: CASSYFLRGQGIMGEQFF

D: -
size: few
J: TRBJ1-1
V: TRBV21-1
DNA: TGTGCCAGCAGCAGCTGGGACAGGAGGAACACTGAAGCTTTCTTT
CDR3: CASSSWDRRNTEAFF

D: -
size: few
J: TRBJ1-2
V: TRBV5-6
DNA: TGTGCCAGCAGCTTGGGGTACCGACAGGACTATGGCTACACCTTC
CDR3: CASSLGYRQDYGYTF

D: TRBD2
size: few
J: TRBJ2-2
V: TRBV6-5
DNA: TGTGCCAGCAGTTACAGAACTAGCGGGTCGAACACCGGGGAGCTGTTTTTT
CDR3: CASSYRTSGSNTGELFF

D: -
size: once
J: TRBJ2-3
V: TRBV7-2
DNA: TGTGCCAGCAGCGCCTACGTGGCGAACACAGATACGCAGTATTTT
CDR3: CASSAYVANTDTQYF

D: -
size: few
J: TRBJ2-7
V: TRBV5-6
DNA: TGTGCCAGCAGCTTGCGGCCTGGACAGAGGGAGCAGTACTTC
CDR3: CASSLRPGQREQYF

D: TRBD2
size: once
J: TRBJ2-5
V: TRBV6-1
DNA: TGTGCCAGCAGTAATAGACTAGCGGGAAACCAAGAGACCCAGTACTTC
CDR3: CASSNRLAGNQETQYF

D: -
size: -
J: TRBJ2-3
V: TRBV29-1
DNA: TGCAGTGAACCGGGACATTTTCCGGCCTCCCGCACAGATACGCAGTATTTT
CDR3: CSEPGHFPASRTDTQYF

D: -
size: few
J: TRBJ2-1
V: TRBV14
DNA: TGTGCCAGCAGCCCTCTCCTGCAGAATGAGCAGTTCTTC
CDR3: CASSPLLQNEQFF

D: -
size: few
J: TRBJ1-1
V: TRBV6-2/TRBV6-3
DNA: TGTGCCAGCAGTTACGAGGGGGACTTGAACACTGAAGCTTTCTTT
CDR3: CASSYEGDLNTEAFF

D: -
size: -
J: TRBJ2-3
V: TRBV21-1
DNA: TGTGCCAGCAGCAAGGTATCTGGGGCGGAAGATACGCAGTATTTT
CDR3: CASSKVSGAEDTQYF

D: TRBD2
size: few
J: TRBJ2-1
V: TRBV3-1
DNA: TGTGCCAGCAGTACTAGCGGGAGGCCGCTTAAGAACAATGAGCAGTTCTTC
CDR3: CASSTSGRPLKNNEQFF

D: TRBD1
size: few
J: TRBJ2-1
V: TRBV4-3
DNA: TGCGCCAGCAGCCAAACCGGGACAGGGCCCTTGGATGAGCAGTTCTTC
CDR3: CASSQTGTGPLDEQFF

D: -
size: few
J: TRBJ2-7
V: TRBV28
DNA: TGTGCCAGCAGTTTGCGTGGTCTTACGCTCTGGGAGCAGTACTTC
CDR3: CASSLRGLTLWEQYF

D: -
size: -
J: TRBJ1-1
V: TRBV19
DNA: TGTGCCAGTAGTACAACACCGAACACTGAAGCTTTCTTT
CDR3: CASSTTPNTEAFF

D: -
size: many
J: TRBJ2-3
V: TRBV5-1
DNA: TGCGCCAGCAGCTCCGCCCCGTGGGGGACAGATACGCAGTATTTT
CDR3: CASSSAPWGTDTQYF

D: -
size: many
J: TRBJ1-6
V: TRBV12-3/TRBV12-4
DNA: TGTGCCAGCAGTTACCGACAGTCACCCCTCCACTTT
CDR3: CASSYRQSPLHF

D: -
size: -
J: TRBJ1-2
V: TRBV27
DNA: TGTGCCAGCAGTTTCGGGAAGGGAGGGGGCTATGGCTACACCTTC
CDR3: CASSFGKGGGYGYTF

D: -
size: few
J: TRBJ2-1
V: TRBV9
DNA: TGTGCCAGCAGCGTATCGGATGGGGGGAATGAGCAGCTCTTC
CDR3: CASSVSDGGNEQLF

D: -
size: many
J: TRBJ2-3
V: TRBV12-3/TRBV12-4
DNA: TGTGCCAGCACCATGGCAGATACGCAGTATTTT
CDR3: CASTMADTQYF

D: -
size: many
J: TRBJ2-5
V: TRBV20-1
DNA: TGCAGTGCTAGGGACGGCCAAGAGACCCAGTACTTC
CDR3: CSARDGQETQYF

D: TRBD2
size: few
J: TRBJ2-1
V: TRBV7-8
DNA: TGTGCCAGCAGCTTAGCATTGGCTAGCGGGAGCTACAATGAGCAGTTCTTC
CDR3: CASSLALASGSYNEQFF

D: TRBD1
size: many
J: TRBJ2-7
V: TRBV20-1
DNA: TGCAGTGCTAGTTGGACAGGGACCTACGAGCAGTACTTC
CDR3: CSASWTGTYEQYF

D: TRBD1
size: -
J: TRBJ2-1
V: TRBV12-3/TRBV12-4
DNA: TGTGCCAGCAGTGCAGGGGGCGATGAGCAGTTCTTC
CDR3: CASSAGGDEQFF

D: -
size: few
J: TRBJ2-7
V: TRBV5-1
DNA: TGCGCCAGCAGCGTCCTGACAGGCCCTTATGAGCAGTACTTC
CDR3: CASSVLTGPYEQYF

D: -
size: -
J: TRBJ1-1
V: TRBV6-1
DNA: TGTGCCAGCAGCGGTATTATGCGCTGGTGGGCTTTCTTT
CDR3: CASSGIMRWWAFF

D: TRBD2
size: many
J: TRBJ2-1
V: TRBV27
DNA: TGTGCCAGCAGTAGGGGACTAGCGGGAGCTTTACGGTCCTACAATGAGCAGTTCTTC
CDR3: CASSRGLAGALRSYNEQFF

D: -
size: few
J: TRBJ1-2
V: TRBV4-1
DNA: TGCGCCAGCAGCCAAGGACAGTCGGTCGGCTACACCTTC
CDR3: CASSQGQSVGYTF

D: -
size: many
J: TRBJ2-1
V: TRBV29-1
DNA: TGCAGCGTGGCCGGATCTTGGTTCAGCTCCTACAATGAGCAGTTCTTC
CDR3: CSVAGSWFSSYNEQFF